Each of the 8 T cell receptor beta chains below was sequenced from the same sample in a study of blood T cell repertoires in COVID-19. Using immunoSEQ multiplex PCR, the repertoire was profiled, and TCRdb retains in-frame clones only, with some absent. The sample has tens of thousands of clones, more than 85% seen once; the top ten hold under 8%. Sequenced sample: peripheral blood. These receptor sequences come from a human donor with active COVID-19. The donor label of this sample is uncertain.

The chain links TRBV9 to TRBJ1-1; no definite D call. The germline CDR1 and CDR2 sequences are SGDLS and YYNGEE. Trimming took 0 bases from V and 1 from J, leaving 13 bases between them. The CDR3 loop spans 16 amino acids. The CDR3 nucleotides are TGTGCCAGCAGCGTAGGAGTTTTAGCGGGGAACACTGAAGCTTTCTTT. Protein: CASSVGVLAGNTEAFF.

The chain links TRBV11-2 to TRBJ2-4; 13 bases agree with TRBD2. V was pared by 7 bases and J by 0 bases, with 6 bases of the junction left unmatched. The length of the CDR3 is 17 residues. The germline gives CDR1 SGHAT, CDR2 FQNNGV. The CDR3 sequence: CASKRTSGSLAKNIQYF. In nucleotides, the CDR3 is TGTGCCAGCAAACGGACTAGCGGGAGTCTAGCCAAAAACATTCAGTACTTC.

CDR3 nucleotides: TGCAGCGTTGGGAGGGGAGAAGCTAACTATGGCTACACCTTC. It translates to CSVGRGEANYGYTF. The V gene is TRBV29-1, the J gene TRBJ1-2, with D possibly being TRBD1 (5 bases). This CDR3 contains 14 residues. V was cut by 4 bases and J by 0 bases, with 12 bases left in between. The V gene's germline CDR1 is SQVTM and CDR2 ANQGSEA.

This sequence joins TRBV27 and TRBJ2-3; 8 bases match TRBD2. CDR1 is MNHEY, CDR2 SMNVEV, per germline (reference sequence). The CDR3 loop spans 15 amino acids. The junction had 5 bases not matched to a gene; V was cut back by 3 bases and J by 3 bases. The CDR3 loop is CASSFWGGRTDTQYF. The CDR3 nucleotides read TGTGCCAGCAGTTTTTGGGGCGGGAGGACAGATACGCAGTATTTT.

The chain joins TRBV6-1 to TRBJ2-3; possibly TRBD1 for D (6 bases). CDR3 size: 16 residues. Germline assignment: CDR1 MNHNS and CDR2 SASEGT. The germline V and J ends were trimmed by 1 base and 1 base, with 12 bases remaining between them. The CDR3 DNA is TGTGCCAGCAGTGAAGACCCAGGGGCTGGCACAGATACGCAGTATTTT. Translation: CASSEDPGAGTDTQYF.

V and J are TRBV7-2 and TRBJ1-2; D perhaps matches TRBD1 (6 bases). The CDR3 runs to 14 residues. Trimming removed 1 base from V and 3 bases from J, with 9 bases in between. From germline, CDR1 is SGHTA and CDR2 FQGNSA. This chain's CDR3 is CASSLVQGDYGYTF. DNA for the CDR3: TGTGCCAGCAGCTTAGTACAGGGCGACTATGGCTACACCTTC.

The chain recombines TRBV15 with TRBJ2-1, with a possible D match to TRBD1 (6 bases). The germline V gene encodes CDR1 LNHNV and CDR2 YYDKDF (reference sequence). V was trimmed by 0 bases and J by 2 bases, leaving 8 bases between them. This CDR3 has 15 amino acids. In DNA, the CDR3 is TGTGCCACCAGCAGAGAACAGGGAACCTACAATGAGCAGTTCTTC. As protein: CATSREQGTYNEQFF.

The V gene is TRBV14, the J gene TRBJ2-2; 9 bases are shared with TRBD2. J was trimmed by 5 bases and V by 2 bases; bases with no gene match: 9. CDR1 SGHDN and CDR2 FVKESK come from the germline V gene. This CDR3 has 17 residues. The CDR3 is CASSQMRLAVYTGELFF. CDR3 nucleotides: TGTGCCAGCAGCCAAATGAGACTAGCGGTATATACCGGGGAGCTGTTTTTT.